This T cell receptor beta chain appears in the sequencing data of a study of T cell repertoires in cytomegalovirus infection. Whole-study context: The study used recently identified HLA-C-restricted and well-studied HLA-B-restricted CMV epitopes. Public TCR beta signatures were indicative of both CMV infection and a matching HLA type. Findings and caveats of the study: The ex vivo response was dominated by HLA-C-restricted CMV-specific TCR beta clonotypes. Individuals carrying CMV plus the relevant HLA were identified by cumulative frequency of public TCR beta families.

Germline V gives CDR1 PRHDT, CDR2 FYEKMQ (reference sequence). The CDR3 extends over 15 amino acids. V was shortened by 4 bases and J by 6 bases, with 18 bases between the two germline ends. TCRdb re-called the reads through MiXCR, storing one row per CDR3 protein. This table has about 110,000 distinct CDR3 sequences, less than 30% appearing once. Remarks on this clonotype: Its antigen remains unknown.

V and J are TRBV13 and TRBJ1-2, with D perhaps matching TRBD1 (6 bases). This receptor was taken from a human donor in good health (CMV status not recorded). Some clones in this sample may be carry-over from other donors' samples. The sample here was CD8+ T cells from cultured PBMCs, taken from culture after CMV antigen stimulation. CDR3 bases: TGTGCCAGCAGCTCGGACAGTAAAACAAGGCATGGCTACACCTTC. This sequence encodes CASSSDSKTRHGYTF.